This TCR beta chain was recovered during a study of blood T cell repertoires in COVID-19 (TCRdb year 2020). The study in broad terms: The collaborator samples originated in the United States, Italy and Spain and spanned the acute and convalescent phases of COVID-19. The prospective study material was composed of cDNA or gDNA derived from T cells, B-cell-depleted T cells, or PBMCs. The dataset comprised deeply sampled blood TCRbeta repertoires from subjects exposed to, actively infected with, or recovered from COVID-19. The repertoires were made available in a free public database intended to serve as a resource for research on the immune response to SARS-CoV-2. Samples were obtained from the ongoing ImmuneRACE study (first 160 participants) and from 950 to 1,500 subjects provided by 6 global collaborators. The sample metadata nearly always contained a de-identified subject ID, COVID-19 status, age in years and sex. Where available, HLA class I and class II types were taken from metadata supplied by the sample provider and were not determined by assay-based typing. Results and caveats for the whole study, not just this receptor: How much clinical and demographic metadata was included differed by source and by participant, and the metadata was provided uncurated.

Collaborating institutions collected whole blood in K2EDTA tubes following their own protocols. For TCRbeta analysis, collaborators shipped samples as frozen whole blood, isolated PBMCs, or DNA extracted from either of those sample types. TCRbeta CDR3 regions were amplified from genomic DNA using the immunoSEQ Assay, a bias-controlled multiplex PCR. In the paper's pipeline: The number of nucleated cells in each sample was estimated from the amplification of reference gene primers within the assay. To quantify the absolute abundance of each unique TCRbeta CDR3 rearrangement, sequence reads were collapsed and filtered. For each sample, productive Simpson clonality was calculated as the square root of Simpson's diversity index over productive rearrangements. TCRdb took over this immuneACCESS table, retaining in-frame rearrangements with V and J assigned. Such tables are incomplete; in checked studies, under half of the missing clones stem from an unresolved V gene, and the remainder is unexplained. For V, J and clone size, that table is used; D and trimming come from the DNA. The sample profile shows just over 200,000 clones; around 86% of them were found once. The ten largest make up around 5.7% of the sample.

Worth noting for this clone: It lacks a known antigen. No base quality information exists; no much larger clone differs at one position.

Sequences KGHSH (CDR1) and LQKENI (CDR2) are obtained from the germline V gene. Counted from cysteine to phenylalanine, this CDR3 has 14 amino acids. Only the CDR3 DNA is retained, 42 bases long and in frame from the first base. V and J lose 2 bases and 4 bases, and a span of 11 bases separates them. The sample consisted of peripheral blood. This receptor was obtained from an elderly man with acute or convalescent COVID-19. The sequence joins TRBV18 to TRBJ2-5; TRBD2 is a possible D gene, resting on 5 matching bases. Here is the DNA: TGTGCCAGCTCACCATCACGGGAAATAGAGACCCAGTACTTC. Its protein product is CASSPSREIETQYF. The variable domain in full, with residues beyond the CDR3 obtained from the reference TRBV18 and TRBJ2-5 genes, is NAGVMQNPRHLVRRRGQEARLRCSPMKGHSHVYWYRQLPEEGLKFMVYLQKENIIDESGMPKERFSAEFPKEGPSILRIQQVVRGDSAAYFCASSPSREIETQYFGPGTRLLVL.